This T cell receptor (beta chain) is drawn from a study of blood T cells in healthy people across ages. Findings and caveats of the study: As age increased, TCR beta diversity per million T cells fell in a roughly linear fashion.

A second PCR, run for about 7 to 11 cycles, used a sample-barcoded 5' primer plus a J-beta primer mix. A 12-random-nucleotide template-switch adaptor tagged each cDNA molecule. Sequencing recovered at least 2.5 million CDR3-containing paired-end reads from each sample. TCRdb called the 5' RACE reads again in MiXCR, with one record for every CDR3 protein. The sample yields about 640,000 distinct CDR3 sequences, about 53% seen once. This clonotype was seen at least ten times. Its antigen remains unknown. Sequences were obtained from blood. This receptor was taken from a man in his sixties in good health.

The CDR3 here is CASSYSGANVLTF. The CDR3 region has the DNA TGTGCCAGCAGTTACTCTGGGGCCAACGTCCTGACTTTC. The V call is TRBV6-2 or TRBV6-3, the J call TRBJ2-6; D gene unclear. V lost 0 bases, J lost 3 bases, and 0 bases lay in between. Germline-derived CDR1 and CDR2 are MNHEY and SVGEGT. The CDR3 contains 13 residues.